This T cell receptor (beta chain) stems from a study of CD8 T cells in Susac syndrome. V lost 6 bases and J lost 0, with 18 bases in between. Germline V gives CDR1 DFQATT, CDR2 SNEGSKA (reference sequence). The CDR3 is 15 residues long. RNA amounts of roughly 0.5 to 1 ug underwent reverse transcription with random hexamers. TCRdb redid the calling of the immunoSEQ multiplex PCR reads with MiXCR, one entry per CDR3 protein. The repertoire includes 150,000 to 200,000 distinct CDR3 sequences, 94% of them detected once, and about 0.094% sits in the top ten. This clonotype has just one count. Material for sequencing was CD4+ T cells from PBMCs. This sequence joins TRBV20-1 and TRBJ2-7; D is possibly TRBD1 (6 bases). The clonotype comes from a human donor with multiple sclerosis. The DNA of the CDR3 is TGCAGTGCAGATGGTATGGACAGTATCTCCTACGAGCAGTACTTC. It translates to CSADGMDSISYEQYF.